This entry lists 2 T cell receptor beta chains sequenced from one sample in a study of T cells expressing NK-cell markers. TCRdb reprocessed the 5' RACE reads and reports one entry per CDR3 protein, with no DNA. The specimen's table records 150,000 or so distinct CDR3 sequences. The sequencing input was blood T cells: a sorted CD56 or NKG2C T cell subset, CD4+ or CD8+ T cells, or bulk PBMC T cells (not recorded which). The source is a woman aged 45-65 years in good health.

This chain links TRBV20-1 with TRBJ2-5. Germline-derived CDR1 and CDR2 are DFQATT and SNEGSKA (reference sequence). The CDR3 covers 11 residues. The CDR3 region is CSASRQETQYF.

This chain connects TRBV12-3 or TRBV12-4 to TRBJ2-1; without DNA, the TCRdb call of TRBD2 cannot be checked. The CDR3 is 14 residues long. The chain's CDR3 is CASSPTDYNNEQFF.